These 16 T cell receptor beta chains came from one sample sequenced in a study of response to subunit inactivated influenza vaccine. One entry per CDR3 protein, called by TCRdb with MiXCR from the RT-PCR reads. The data show about 700,000 distinct CDR3 sequences, approximately 15% seen once. Source: PBMCs from blood, taken 14 to 15 days before vaccination. The receptors come from a man aged 50 to 59 who received an inactivated influenza vaccine.

This clonotype occurred many times. This chain joins TRBV5-1 and TRBJ2-5; the match to TRBD1 covers 7 bases. This CDR3 region has 15 residues. Germline CDR1 reads SGHRS; CDR2 reads YFSETQ. V lost 4 bases to trimming and J lost 0 bases; unmatched junction nucleotides: 6. CDR3 nucleotide sequence: TGCGCCAGCAGCCGCCCCGGGACAGACCAAGAGACCCAGTACTTC. Translation gives CASSRPGTDQETQYF.

This clonotype was counted only a few times. The chain uses TRBV4-2 and TRBJ2-2; TRBD2 matches at 10 bases. V lost 4 bases and J lost 3; bases outside the gene matches: 17. The CDR3 is 20 amino acids. The germline V gene has CDR1 LGHNA and CDR2 YNFKEQ. This CDR3 reads CASSPRAGSSGGRYTGELFF. As DNA, the CDR3 is TGTGCCAGCAGCCCTCGAGCGGGTTCTAGCGGGGGAAGGTACACCGGGGAGCTGTTTTTT.

This clonotype has a handful of counts. This chain joins TRBV14 and TRBJ2-7, with D hard to call. V was shortened by 0 bases and J by 7 bases, with 13 bases between the two germline ends. CDR1 SGHDN and CDR2 FVKESK come from the germline V gene. The CDR3 is 14 residues long. The CDR3 here is CASSQDIGSREQYF. As DNA, the CDR3 is TGTGCCAGCAGCCAAGATATCGGGTCTCGGGAGCAGTACTTC. Full variable domain (outside the CDR3, taken from reference TRBV14 and TRBJ2-7): EAGVTQFPSHSVIEKGQTVTLRCDPISGHDNLYWYRRVMGKEIKFLLHFVKESKQDESGMPNNRFLAERTGGTYSTLKVQPAELEDSGVYFCASSQDIGSREQYFGPGTRLTVT.

This rearrangement joins TRBV20-1 to TRBJ1-6; possible D gene TRBD1, 5 bases. Germline CDR1 is DFQATT and CDR2 is SNEGSKA (reference sequence). The CDR3 sequence is 13 residues long. V lost 3 bases to trimming and J lost 11 bases, with 14 bases between them. The CDR3 DNA is TGCAGTGCTAGGGGTACGACAGAGCCACCCCTCCACTTT. Translation gives CSARGTTEPPLHF.

This rearrangement joins TRBV4-1 to TRBJ2-1; D is unclear. The CDR3 spans 15 residues. V was shortened by 1 base and J by 8 bases, with 15 bases between the two germline ends. Germline CDR1 MGHRA, CDR2 YSYEKL. The CDR3: CASSQGLTISDEQFF. The DNA of the CDR3 is TGCGCCAGCAGCCAAGGATTAACAATCTCGGATGAGCAGTTCTTC.

The V gene is TRBV14, the J gene TRBJ2-3; 13 nucleotides line up with TRBD2. The CDR3 has 17 residues. V shed 8 bases, J shed 0 bases, and the junction held 8 bases outside the gene matches. Germline assignment: CDR1 SGHDN and CDR2 FVKESK. In DNA form, the CDR3 reads TGTGCCAGCTGCCGGAGACTAGCGGGAGGAAGCACAGATACGCAGTATTTT. This codes for CASCRRLAGGSTDTQYF.

This clonotype was recorded a few times. V is TRBV29-1 and J is TRBJ1-5, with D maybe TRBD1 (5 bases). The CDR3 contains 15 residues. V was pared by 6 bases and J by 0 bases, with 15 bases between. Germline V gene lookup returns CDR1 SQVTM and CDR2 ANQGSEA. This CDR3 reads CSVLGAGASNQPQHF. CDR3 DNA: TGCAGCGTCCTAGGGGCAGGAGCTAGCAATCAGCCCCAGCATTTT.

The V and J genes are TRBV6-2 or TRBV6-3 and TRBJ1-2, with D perhaps TRBD1 (5 bases). Germline CDR1 reads MNHEY; CDR2 reads SVGEGT. Trimming removed 6 bases from V and 6 bases from J, with 17 bases in between. This CDR3 is 14 amino acids long. The CDR3 nucleotides are TGTGCCAGCAGATCCCCCCTCCCGGGGGATGGCTACACCTTC. Its protein is CASRSPLPGDGYTF.

V gene TRBV12-3 or TRBV12-4 combines with J gene TRBJ1-1; 8 nucleotides match TRBD1. This CDR3 has 14 residues. J was trimmed by 6 bases and V by 6 bases; bases with no gene match: 9. This chain's CDR3 is CASRQDREDAEAFF. The CDR3 DNA sequence: TGTGCCAGCAGACAGGACAGGGAGGATGCTGAAGCTTTCTTT.

CDR3 in amino acids: CASSRRSFRDTQYF. The CDR3 nucleotides are TGTGCCAGCAGTCGGAGGTCCTTTCGGGATACGCAGTATTTT. The chain carries TRBV27 and TRBJ2-3; tentatively, D is TRBD2 (5 bases). This CDR3 has 14 residues. Trimming shortened V by 5 bases and J by 6 bases, and 15 bases separated the two germline ends. CDR1 is MNHEY, CDR2 SMNVEV, per germline (reference sequence).

This clonotype has just a few counts. Written as DNA, the CDR3 is TGCAGTGCTAGAGCTCCGGGACACAAAGAGACCCAGTACTTC. Its translation: CSARAPGHKETQYF. The J gene is TRBJ2-5, the V gene TRBV20-1; D possibly corresponds to TRBD1 (6 bases). The germline V gene encodes CDR1 DFQATT and CDR2 SNEGSKA (reference sequence). The length of the CDR3 is 14 residues. The V gene lost 1 base and the J gene lost 3 bases, with 12 bases spanning the gap.

This clonotype occurred a few times. The chain combines TRBV5-1 with TRBJ2-3, with no clear D. Germline CDR1 is SGHRS and CDR2 is YFSETQ. This CDR3 comprises 16 residues. Trimming pared 0 bases from V and 4 bases from J, leaving 15 bases between. The CDR3 nucleotides are TGCGCCAGCAGCTTGGCGGGCCCACTGAGATCAGATACGCAGTATTTT. It translates to CASSLAGPLRSDTQYF.

This clonotype was observed a few times. The V call is TRBV20-1, the J call TRBJ2-5; tentatively, D is TRBD1 (6 bases). This CDR3 is built from 15 residues. V was trimmed by 0 bases and J by 2 bases, leaving 13 bases between them. Looked up from germline, CDR1 is DFQATT and CDR2 is SNEGSKA (reference sequence). CDR3 nucleotide sequence: TGCAGTGCTAGAGACCTCTTTGGACAGCAAGAGACCCAGTACTTC. Translation: CSARDLFGQQETQYF.

This clonotype appeared many times. This rearrangement joins TRBV29-1 to TRBJ1-1; D is possibly TRBD1 (6 bases). V lost 4 bases and J lost 5, with 17 bases in between. Germline V gives CDR1 SQVTM, CDR2 ANQGSEA. This CDR3 contains 14 residues. CDR3 sequence (DNA): TGCAGCGTTGGACAGGTGGGGGCATATACTGAAGCTTTCTTT. It yields the protein CSVGQVGAYTEAFF.

This clonotype has a handful of counts. The chain couples TRBV20-1 to TRBJ2-7; 10 bases align to TRBD2. Trimming at V came to 6 bases and at J to 3 bases, leaving 5 bases not matched to a gene. CDR3 length: 13 residues. The V gene's germline CDR1 is DFQATT and CDR2 SNEGSKA (reference sequence). This CDR3 reads CSAPGTSVYEQYF. The CDR3 DNA sequence: TGCAGTGCGCCCGGGACTAGCGTCTACGAGCAGTACTTC.

V is TRBV7-3 and J is TRBJ2-1, with a weak D call TRBD1 (5 bases). The ends were cut back, 2 bases at V and 10 bases at J, with 9 bases in the middle. The CDR3 has 12 amino acids. CDR1 SGHTA and CDR2 FQGTGA come from the germline V gene. CDR3 sequence: CASSLLGEEQFF. CDR3 coding DNA: TGTGCCAGCAGCTTACTAGGGGAAGAGCAGTTCTTC.